The following is a T cell receptor (beta chain) sequence with its context. Original data processing: Reference gene primer amplification in the assay estimated nucleated cell counts. Only in-frame clones appear in the TCRdb table, and some are missing; sequencing was by immunoSEQ multiplex PCR. V and J calls and clone size are copied from that table; D and trimming were computed from the DNA. The sample holds about 400,000 clones, around nine tenths seen once. This record belongs to a study of blood T cell repertoires in COVID-19. The CDR3 is 11 amino acids. V lost 4 bases to trimming and J lost 4 bases, with 7 bases between them. Germline CDR1 SQVTM, CDR2 ANQGSEA.

The specimen sequenced was peripheral blood. This clonotype was sampled from a human donor in a cohort sampled during active COVID-19. V usage is TRBV29-1 and J usage is TRBJ1-1; the D is unclear. CDR3: CSVAMATEAFF. The CDR3 DNA is TGCAGCGTTGCGATGGCCACTGAAGCTTTCTTT. Based on the CDR3 plus reference TRBV29-1 and TRBJ1-1, the full variable domain is SAVISQKPSRDICQRGTSLTIQCQVDSQVTMMFWYRQQPGQSLTLIATANQGSEATYESGFVIDKFPISRPNLTFSTLTVSNMSPEDSSIYLCSVAMATEAFFGQGTRLTVV.